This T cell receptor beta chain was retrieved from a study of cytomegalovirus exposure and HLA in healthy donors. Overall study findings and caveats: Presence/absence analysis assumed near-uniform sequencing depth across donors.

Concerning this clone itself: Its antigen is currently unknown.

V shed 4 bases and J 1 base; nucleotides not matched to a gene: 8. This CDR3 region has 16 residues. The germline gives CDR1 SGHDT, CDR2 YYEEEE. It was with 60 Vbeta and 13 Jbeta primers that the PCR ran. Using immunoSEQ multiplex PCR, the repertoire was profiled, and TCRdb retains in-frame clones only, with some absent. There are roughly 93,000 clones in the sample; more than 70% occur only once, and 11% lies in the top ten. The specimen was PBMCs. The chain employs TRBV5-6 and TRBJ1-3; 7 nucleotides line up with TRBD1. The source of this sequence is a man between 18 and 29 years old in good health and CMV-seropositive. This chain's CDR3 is CASSPRTGFSGNTIYF. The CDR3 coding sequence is TGTGCCAGCAGCCCTAGGACAGGATTTTCTGGAAACACCATATATTTT.